The 7 T cell receptor beta chains given below trace back to one sample, sequenced in a study of T-cell memory formation after mild COVID-19. MiXCR, run by TCRdb on the 5' RACE reads, gives a single entry per CDR3 protein. The data hold tens of thousands of distinct CDR3 sequences, with approximately 15% observed a single time. Sequencing was performed on PBMCs or a T cell subset sorted from them (not recorded which). The source is an adult woman who had mild COVID-19 (a few samples of this study predate the infection). Cell type and time point are not known.

The rearrangement links TRBV7-2 to TRBJ2-6; D remains ambiguous. The germline V gene encodes CDR1 SGHTA and CDR2 FQGNSA. V was trimmed by 5 bases and J by 0 bases, leaving 14 bases between them. CDR3 length: 17 amino acids. CDR3 in DNA: TGTGCCAGCAGCCCCCAACCGATCAGCTCTGGGGCCAACGTCCTGACTTTC. Translated, it gives CASSPQPISSGANVLTF.

The rearrangement joins TRBV19 to TRBJ2-7; D is possibly TRBD1 (7 bases). V lost 5 bases, J lost 2 bases, and 10 bases lay in between. The CDR3 length is 13 residues. Germline CDR1 is LNHDA and CDR2 is SQIVND (reference sequence). The CDR3 bases are TGTGCCAGTAGTCGCGGGACAGCCTACGAGCAGTACTTC. Translated: CASSRGTAYEQYF. Full variable domain (remainder filled in from reference TRBV19 and TRBJ2-7): DGGITQSPKYLFRKEGQNVTLSCEQNLNHDAMYWYRQDPGQGLRLIYYSQIVNDFQKGDIAEGYSVSREKKESFPLTVTSAQKNPTAFYLCASSRGTAYEQYFGPGTRLTVT.

This clonotype has a count of ten or more. The rearrangement uses TRBV7-8 and TRBJ2-3; D is unclear. V lost 2 bases, J lost 1 base, and 10 bases lay in between. The germline V gene has CDR1 SGHVS and CDR2 FQNEAQ. This CDR3 has 15 amino acids. CDR3 in amino acids: CASSLFRTGTDTQYF. DNA of the CDR3: TGTGCCAGCAGCTTATTTCGGACCGGCACAGATACGCAGTATTTT.

The rearrangement joins TRBV4-2 to TRBJ2-1, with a weak D call TRBD2 (6 bases). The germline V gene has CDR1 LGHNA and CDR2 YNFKEQ. CDR3 length equals 17 residues. Deletions cut 0 bases from V and 2 bases from J, with 14 bases between. The CDR3 bases are TGTGCCAGCAGCCAAGAGGTAACGGGAGCAGCCTACAATGAGCAGTTCTTC. Translated, it gives CASSQEVTGAAYNEQFF.

The V call is TRBV7-3, the J call TRBJ2-1; a weak D match, TRBD2 (6 bases). The V end was cut by 5 bases, the J end by 0 bases, with 20 bases between. CDR3 length equals 18 residues. Germline lookup yields CDR1 SGHTA and CDR2 FQGTGA. CDR3 DNA sequence: TGTGCCAGCAGCCTACTAGTAGTTGCGGGGCCCTCCTACAATGAGCAGTTCTTC. Its protein is CASSLLVVAGPSYNEQFF.

This clonotype was observed a handful of times. The V gene is TRBV21-1, the J gene TRBJ2-6. TRBV21-1 has pseudogene status. This CDR3 is built from 19 residues. The CDR3 here is CASSKMVFSHLSGANVLTF. In DNA, the CDR3 is TGTGCCAGCAGCAAAATGGTCTTCAGCCACCTCTCTGGGGCCAACGTCCTGACTTTC.

The V call is TRBV29-1, the J call TRBJ2-7; D is uncertain. CDR1 is SQVTM, CDR2 ANQGSEA, per germline. The CDR3 is made up of 13 amino acids. The ends were cut back, 7 bases at V and 0 bases at J, with 13 bases in the middle. CDR3 protein: CSETELTSYEQYF. CDR3 bases: TGCAGCGAAACAGAGCTCACCTCCTACGAGCAGTACTTC.